This note documents a single TCR beta chain sequence. This table comes from immunoSEQ multiplex PCR, and its TCRdb copy is limited to in-frame clones, with some not included. The sample yields about 300,000 clones, over 85% seen once. This specimen comes from a study of blood T cell repertoires in COVID-19. Study-level background: The study drew acute and convalescent COVID-19 samples from the United States, Italy and Spain.

With 6 bases removed from V and 6 bases from J, the gap between germline ends came to 9 bases. The CDR3 has 12 amino acids. This chain uses TRBV12-3 or TRBV12-4 with TRBJ1-5; tentatively, D is TRBD1 (5 bases). The sequenced material came from peripheral blood. The source is a woman under 40 with COVID-19, enrolled during active disease. CDR3 bases: TGTGCCAGCAGGACACAGGTTCAGCCCCAGCATTTT. As protein: CASRTQVQPQHF.